A selection of T cell receptor beta chains follows, all from one sample in a study of PD-1 blockade in classical Hodgkin lymphoma. Method: immunoSEQ multiplex PCR; TCRdb's copy keeps in-frame clones and lacks some. Counted here are tens of thousands of clones, nearly 90% occurring once; the ten biggest clones make up around 10%. This specimen consisted of peripheral blood mononuclear cells (PBMCs), obtained before the second cycle of nivolumab. These receptors came from a human donor with classical Hodgkin lymphoma. CDR3s include the opening cysteine and the closing phenylalanine or tryptophan. Fields, in order: V gene, D gene, clone size, J gene, CDR3 length, CDR3 protein, CDR3 DNA. D genes are given only for firm matches. The size of a clone is reported for some rows only, either as once, few or many, or as a class for expanded clones.

V: TRBV2
D: TRBD1
size: -
J: TRBJ2-2
length: 15
CDR3: CASSEAQDRIGELFF
DNA: TGTGCCAGCAGTGAAGCCCAGGACAGGATCGGGGAGCTGTTTTTT

V: TRBV7-9
D: TRBD1
size: -
J: TRBJ1-3
length: 16
CDR3: CASSGRQGTKGNTIYF
DNA: TGTGCCAGCAGCGGTAGACAGGGTACGAAAGGAAACACCATATATTTT

V: TRBV11-2
D: -
size: -
J: TRBJ2-3
length: 16
CDR3: CASSLDRGTSTDTQYF
DNA: TGTGCCAGCAGCTTAGATAGGGGCACGAGCACAGATACGCAGTATTTT

V: TRBV5-1
D: -
size: -
J: TRBJ2-7
length: 16
CDR3: CASSTWSGPSSYEQYF
DNA: TGCGCCAGCAGCACTTGGTCGGGACCGAGCTCCTACGAGCAGTACTTC

V: TRBV11-3
D: -
size: -
J: TRBJ2-3
length: 14
CDR3: CASSLDEGTDTQYF
DNA: TGTGCCAGCAGCTTAGATGAGGGCACAGATACGCAGTATTTT

V: TRBV2
D: -
size: -
J: TRBJ2-7
length: 17
CDR3: CASSVDRGRVAGGPFYF
DNA: TGTGCCAGCAGTGTGGACAGGGGGCGGGTAGCGGGGGGCCCGTTCTACTTC

V: TRBV7-9
D: TRBD1
size: -
J: TRBJ1-4
length: 13
CDR3: CASSARDSEKLFF
DNA: TGTGCCAGCAGCGCCAGGGACAGTGAAAAACTGTTTTTT

V: TRBV5-6
D: TRBD1
size: -
J: TRBJ1-1
length: 15
CDR3: CASSPPGGARNEAFF
DNA: TGTGCCAGCAGCCCACCAGGGGGCGCGAGAAATGAAGCTTTCTTT

V: TRBV28
D: TRBD2
size: -
J: TRBJ2-7
length: 15
CDR3: CASSPGTSGAYEQYF
DNA: TGTGCCAGCAGCCCCGGGACTAGCGGAGCCTACGAGCAGTACTTC

V: TRBV18
D: -
size: -
J: TRBJ2-1
length: 16
CDR3: CASSPSRGTTHNEQFF
DNA: TGTGCCAGCTCACCCTCTAGAGGAACTACTCACAATGAGCAGTTCTTC

V: TRBV14
D: TRBD1
size: few
J: TRBJ2-7
length: 14
CDR3: CASSLTDRFYEQYF
DNA: TGTGCCAGCAGCCTGACGGACAGGTTCTACGAGCAGTACTTC

V: TRBV2
D: -
size: few
J: TRBJ2-1
length: 15
CDR3: CASSVGVGEDNEQFF
DNA: TGTGCCAGCAGTGTAGGTGTGGGAGAAGACAATGAGCAGTTCTTC

V: TRBV28
D: TRBD1
size: once
J: TRBJ1-1
length: 18
CDR3: CASSGLGTESWENTEAFF
DNA: TGTGCCAGCAGCGGACTCGGGACAGAGTCTTGGGAGAACACTGAAGCTTTCTTT

V: TRBV5-1
D: -
size: -
J: TRBJ2-5
length: 16
CDR3: CASSLLQRKYQETQYF
DNA: TGCGCCAGCAGCTTGCTGCAGAGAAAATACCAAGAGACCCAGTACTTC

V: TRBV27
D: -
size: -
J: TRBJ1-5
length: 14
CDR3: CASSLNRGAQPQHF
DNA: TGTGCCAGCAGTTTGAATCGGGGAGCCCAGCCCCAGCATTTT

V: TRBV7-9
D: -
size: -
J: TRBJ2-1
length: 11
CDR3: CASSQGLLQFF
DNA: TGTGCCAGCAGCCAGGGGCTCTTGCAGTTCTTC

V: TRBV28
D: TRBD1
size: -
J: TRBJ1-1
length: 12
CDR3: CATGQVSAEAFF
DNA: TGTGCCACCGGACAGGTTAGTGCTGAAGCTTTCTTT

V: TRBV30
D: -
size: once
J: TRBJ2-2
length: 12
CDR3: CAWGWGTGELFF
DNA: TGTGCCTGGGGGTGGGGTACCGGGGAGCTGTTTTTT

V: TRBV5-4
D: TRBD1
size: -
J: TRBJ2-1
length: 16
CDR3: CASSLDRGSSYNEQFF
DNA: TGTGCCAGCAGCTTGGACAGGGGATCCTCCTACAATGAGCAGTTCTTC

V: TRBV5-6
D: -
size: -
J: TRBJ1-3
length: 15
CDR3: CASSPSSVSGNTIYF
DNA: TGTGCCAGCAGCCCTTCATCCGTCTCTGGAAACACCATATATTTT

V: TRBV4-1
D: TRBD2
size: -
J: TRBJ2-7
length: 16
CDR3: CASSRVEGGLGYEQYF
DNA: TGCGCCAGCAGCCGGGTGGAAGGGGGACTAGGCTACGAGCAGTACTTC

V: TRBV19
D: TRBD2
size: once
J: TRBJ2-3
length: 15
CDR3: CASSMTGGPPDTQYF
DNA: TGTGCCAGTAGTATGACGGGAGGGCCCCCGGATACGCAGTATTTT

V: TRBV6-6
D: -
size: -
J: TRBJ2-1
length: 12
CDR3: CASREDRHEQFF
DNA: TGTGCCAGCAGGGAGGACAGACATGAGCAGTTCTTC

V: TRBV19
D: -
size: -
J: TRBJ1-1
length: 13
CDR3: CASSKAGPTEAFF
DNA: TGTGCCAGTAGTAAGGCCGGGCCCACTGAAGCTTTCTTT

V: TRBV27
D: -
size: -
J: TRBJ1-5
length: 12
CDR3: CASSSLGQPQHF
DNA: TGTGCCAGCAGTTCCCTTGGGCAGCCCCAGCATTTT

V: TRBV28
D: -
size: -
J: TRBJ1-5
length: 17
CDR3: CATSPPPGPKGCQPQHF
DNA: TGTGCCACCTCTCCCCCCCCCGGGCCAAAGGGGTGTCAGCCCCAGCATTTT

V: TRBV28
D: -
size: -
J: TRBJ2-7
length: 14
CDR3: CASSLAGPPYEQYF
DNA: TGTGCCAGCAGTTTAGCGGGCCCTCCCTACGAGCAGTACTTC

V: TRBV15
D: -
size: -
J: TRBJ1-4
length: 16
CDR3: CATSRGVEGITEKLFF
DNA: TGTGCCACCAGCAGAGGGGTGGAGGGGATTACAGAAAAACTGTTTTTT

V: TRBV6-5
D: -
size: once
J: TRBJ2-2
length: 15
CDR3: CASSLQGANTGELFF
DNA: TGTGCCAGCAGTCTACAGGGTGCGAACACCGGGGAGCTGTTTTTT

V: TRBV9
D: -
size: -
J: TRBJ2-1
length: 15
CDR3: CASSVSASSYNEQFF
DNA: TGTGCCAGCAGCGTATCGGCATCCTCCTACAATGAGCAGTTCTTC

V: TRBV9
D: -
size: -
J: TRBJ2-7
length: 15
CDR3: CASSVGPGKESEQYF
DNA: TGTGCCAGCAGCGTAGGTCCGGGAAAGGAAAGCGAGCAGTACTTC

V: TRBV5-1
D: -
size: -
J: TRBJ2-5
length: 14
CDR3: CASSLVGGGETQYF
DNA: TGCGCCAGCAGCTTGGTAGGAGGGGGAGAGACCCAGTACTTC

V: TRBV5-6
D: -
size: -
J: TRBJ1-1
length: 13
CDR3: CASSVGATGKAFF
DNA: TGTGCCAGCAGCGTAGGGGCTACCGGAAAAGCTTTCTTT

V: TRBV6-1
D: -
size: -
J: TRBJ2-5
length: 11
CDR3: CASSVPHTQYF
DNA: TGTGCCAGCAGTGTCCCCCACACCCAGTACTTC

V: TRBV29-1
D: -
size: once
J: TRBJ2-6
length: 13
CDR3: CSVEESGANVLTF
DNA: TGCAGCGTTGAGGAATCTGGGGCCAACGTCCTGACTTTC

V: TRBV19
D: TRBD1
size: few
J: TRBJ1-6
length: 13
CDR3: CASRGQGDSPLHF
DNA: TGTGCCAGTAGGGGACAGGGGGATTCACCCCTCCACTTT

V: TRBV7-9
D: -
size: -
J: TRBJ2-5
length: 13
CDR3: CASSLATQGTQYF
DNA: TGTGCCAGCAGCTTAGCGACACAGGGGACCCAGTACTTC

V: TRBV30
D: -
size: -
J: TRBJ1-3
length: 12
CDR3: CAWSATGNTIYF
DNA: TGTGCCTGGAGTGCAACTGGAAACACCATATATTTT

V: TRBV7-9
D: TRBD2
size: -
J: TRBJ2-7
length: 16
CDR3: CASSSPKHALAGEQYF
DNA: TGTGCCAGCAGCTCCCCCAAACACGCACTAGCGGGAGAGCAGTACTTC

V: TRBV6-6
D: TRBD1
size: -
J: TRBJ1-6
length: 14
CDR3: CASSYADRDSPLHF
DNA: TGTGCCAGCAGTTACGCGGACAGGGACTCACCCCTCCACTTT

V: TRBV6-4
D: TRBD2
size: -
J: TRBJ2-3
length: 15
CDR3: CASWSTGTNTDTQYF
DNA: TGTGCCAGCTGGAGTACCGGGACTAACACAGATACGCAGTATTTT

V: TRBV27
D: -
size: -
J: TRBJ1-5
length: 15
CDR3: CASSPVGGGNQPQHF
DNA: TGTGCCAGCAGTCCCGTTGGAGGGGGCAATCAGCCCCAGCATTTT

V: TRBV7-2
D: -
size: once
J: TRBJ1-1
length: 15
CDR3: CASSLSGYRNTEAFF
DNA: TGTGCCAGCAGCTTGTCAGGGTATCGGAACACTGAAGCTTTCTTT

V: TRBV29-1
D: -
size: -
J: TRBJ2-7
length: 13
CDR3: CSVGGYITGEQYF
DNA: TGCAGCGTTGGCGGTTACATCACGGGCGAGCAGTACTTC

V: TRBV5-1
D: -
size: -
J: TRBJ2-1
length: 14
CDR3: CASSFGVENNEQFF
DNA: TGCGCCAGCAGCTTTGGGGTTGAGAACAATGAGCAGTTCTTC

V: TRBV6-5
D: -
size: -
J: TRBJ2-7
length: 15
CDR3: CASSYSRGSSYEQYF
DNA: TGTGCCAGCAGTTACTCTAGGGGAAGCTCCTACGAGCAGTACTTC

V: TRBV23-1
D: -
size: once
J: TRBJ2-1
length: 16
CDR3: CASSQPDSSSYNEQFF
DNA: TGCGCCAGCAGTCAACCCGACTCGAGCTCCTACAATGAGCAGTTCTTC